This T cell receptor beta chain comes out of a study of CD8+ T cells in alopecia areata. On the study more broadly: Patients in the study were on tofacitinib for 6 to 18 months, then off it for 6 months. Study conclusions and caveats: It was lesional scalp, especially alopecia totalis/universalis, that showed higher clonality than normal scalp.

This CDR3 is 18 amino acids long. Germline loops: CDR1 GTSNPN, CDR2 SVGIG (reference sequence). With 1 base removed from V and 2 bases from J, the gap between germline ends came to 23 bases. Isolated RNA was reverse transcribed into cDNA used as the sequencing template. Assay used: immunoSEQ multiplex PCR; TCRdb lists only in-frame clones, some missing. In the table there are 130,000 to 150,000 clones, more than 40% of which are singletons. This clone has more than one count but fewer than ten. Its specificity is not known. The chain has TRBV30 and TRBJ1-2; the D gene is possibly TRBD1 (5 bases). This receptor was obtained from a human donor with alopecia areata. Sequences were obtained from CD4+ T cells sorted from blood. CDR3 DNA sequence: TGTGCCTGGAGTGGTAGACAGCCAGAACAGGTTTTGAACTATGGCTACACCTTC. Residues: CAWSGRQPEQVLNYGYTF. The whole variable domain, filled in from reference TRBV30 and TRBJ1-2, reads SQTIHQWPATLVQPVGSPLSLECTVEGTSNPNLYWYRQAAGRGLQLLFYSVGIGQISSEVPQNLSASRPQDRQFILSSKKLLLSDSGFYLCAWSGRQPEQVLNYGYTFGSGTRLTVV.